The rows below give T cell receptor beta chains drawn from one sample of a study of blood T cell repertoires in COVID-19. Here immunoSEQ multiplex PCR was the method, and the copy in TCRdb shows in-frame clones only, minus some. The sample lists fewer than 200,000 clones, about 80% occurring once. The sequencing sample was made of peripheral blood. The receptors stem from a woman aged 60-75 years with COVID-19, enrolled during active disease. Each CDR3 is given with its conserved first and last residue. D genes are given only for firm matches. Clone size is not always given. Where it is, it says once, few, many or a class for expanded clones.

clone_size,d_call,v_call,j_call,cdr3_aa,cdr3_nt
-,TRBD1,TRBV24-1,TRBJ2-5,CATSDATGLETQYF,TGTGCCACCAGTGATGCGACAGGGTTGGAGACCCAGTACTTC
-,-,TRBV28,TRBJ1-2,CASSKGDTRNGYTF,TGTGCCAGCAGTAAAGGGGACACGCGGAATGGCTACACCTTC
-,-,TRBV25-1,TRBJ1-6,CASSEYKGDNSPLHF,TGTGCCAGCAGTGAATATAAAGGGGATAATTCACCCCTCCACTTT
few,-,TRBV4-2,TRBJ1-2,CASSQATGGYTF,TGTGCCAGCAGCCAAGCGACAGGTGGCTACACCTTC
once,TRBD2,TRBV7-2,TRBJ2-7,CASSLVLAGENREQYF,TGTGCCAGCAGCTTAGTTCTGGCGGGAGAAAATAGGGAGCAGTACTTC
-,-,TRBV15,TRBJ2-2,CATSRDQGTGGELFF,TGTGCCACCAGCAGAGATCAGGGCACTGGCGGGGAGCTGTTTTTT
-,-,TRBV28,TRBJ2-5,CASSLTGVGGRETQYF,TGTGCCAGCAGTTTGACCGGAGTAGGAGGGCGAGAGACCCAGTACTTC
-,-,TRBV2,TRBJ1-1,CASSERTEAFF,TGTGCCAGCAGTGAGCGCACTGAAGCTTTCTTT
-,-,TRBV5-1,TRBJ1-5,CASSQDSYSNQPQHF,TGCGCCAGCAGCCAAGACAGTTATAGCAATCAGCCCCAGCATTTT
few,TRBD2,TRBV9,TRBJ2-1,CASSPGLAGGPNEQFF,TGTGCCAGCAGCCCGGGACTAGCGGGGGGGCCCAATGAGCAGTTCTTC
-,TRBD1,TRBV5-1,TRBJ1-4,CASSLGGGRKLFF,TGCGCCAGCAGCTTGGGAGGGGGCAGAAAACTGTTTTTT
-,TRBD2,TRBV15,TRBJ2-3,CATSRDHASGKDTQYF,TGTGCCACCAGCAGAGATCATGCTAGCGGAAAAGATACGCAGTATTTT
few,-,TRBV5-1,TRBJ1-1,CASSLGPHTGWGVNTEAFF,TGCGCCAGCAGCTTGGGGCCCCACACAGGTTGGGGGGTTAACACTGAAGCTTTCTTT
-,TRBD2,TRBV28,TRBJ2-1,CASSLIAGAVNEQFF,TGTGCCAGCAGTCTTATAGCGGGAGCTGTCAATGAGCAGTTCTTC
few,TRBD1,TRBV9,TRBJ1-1,CASSVAGTANTEAFF,TGTGCCAGCAGCGTCGCCGGGACAGCGAACACTGAAGCTTTCTTT
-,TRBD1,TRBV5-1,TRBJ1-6,CASRSRQGDNSPLHF,TGCGCCAGCAGGTCACGACAGGGGGATAATTCACCCCTCCACTTT
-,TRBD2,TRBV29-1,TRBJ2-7,CSVQRLAESSYEQYF,TGCAGCGTCCAGCGACTAGCGGAAAGCTCCTACGAGCAGTACTTC
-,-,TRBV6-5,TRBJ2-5,CASSRSTRETQYF,TGTGCCAGCAGTAGATCCACGAGGGAGACCCAGTACTTC
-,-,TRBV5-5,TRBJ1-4,CASSLGGTLGEKLFF,TGTGCCAGCAGCTTGGGAGGCACCCTAGGCGAAAAACTGTTTTTT
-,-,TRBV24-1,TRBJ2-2,CATSDAGNSGELFF,TGTGCCACCAGTGATGCCGGGAACTCAGGGGAGCTGTTTTTT
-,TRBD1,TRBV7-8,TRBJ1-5,CASSLGQGAAYGNQPQHF,TGTGCCAGCAGCTTAGGACAGGGGGCGGCATATGGCAATCAGCCCCAGCATTTT
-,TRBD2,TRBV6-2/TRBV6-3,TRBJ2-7,CASSYTAGDFTYEQYF,TGTGCCAGCAGTTATACAGCGGGAGATTTCACCTACGAGCAGTACTTC
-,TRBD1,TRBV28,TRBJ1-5,CASSPGQGLGQPQHF,TGTGCCAGCAGTCCTGGACAGGGTTTAGGTCAGCCCCAGCATTTT
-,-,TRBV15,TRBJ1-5,CATSKAGESDQPQHF,TGTGCCACCAGCAAGGCAGGGGAGTCCGATCAGCCCCAGCATTTT
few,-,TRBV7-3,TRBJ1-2,CASSLQGEYGYTF,TGTGCCAGCAGCTTACAGGGCGAATATGGCTACACCTTC
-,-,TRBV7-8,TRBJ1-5,CASSLSGGDQPQHF,TGTGCCAGCAGCTTATCGGGGGGTGATCAGCCCCAGCATTTT
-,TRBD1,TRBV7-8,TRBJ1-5,CATSRDRSNQPQHF,TGTGCCACCTCCCGGGACAGAAGCAATCAGCCCCAGCATTTT
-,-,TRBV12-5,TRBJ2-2,CASGLVGGSANTGELFF,TGTGCTAGTGGTTTGGTTGGAGGGAGCGCGAACACCGGGGAGCTGTTTTTT
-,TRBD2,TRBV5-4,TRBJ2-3,CASSLQRGYTDTQYF,TGTGCCAGCAGCTTGCAGCGGGGGTACACAGATACGCAGTATTTT
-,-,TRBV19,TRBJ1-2,CASRTVYGYTF,TGTGCCAGTAGAACAGTCTATGGCTACACCTTC
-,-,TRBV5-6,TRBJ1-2,CASSREYRYTF,TGTGCCAGCAGCCGTGAGTATCGCTACACCTTC
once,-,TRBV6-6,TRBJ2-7,CASRRERDEQYF,TGTGCCAGCAGACGCGAGAGGGACGAGCAGTACTTC
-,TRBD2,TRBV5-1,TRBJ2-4,CASSRTSGSPHNNIQYF,TGCGCCAGCAGCCGGACTAGCGGAAGTCCCCACAACAACATTCAGTACTTC
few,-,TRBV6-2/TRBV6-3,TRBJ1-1,CASSYGGEAFF,TGTGCCAGCAGTTACGGAGGTGAAGCTTTCTTT
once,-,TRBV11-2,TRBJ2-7,CASSLAPSVEQYF,TGTGCCAGCAGCTTAGCCCCTAGCGTCGAGCAGTACTTC
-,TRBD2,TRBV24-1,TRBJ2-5,CATSDLGGGRETQYF,TGTGCCACCAGTGATTTAGGCGGGGGGAGGGAGACCCAGTACTTC
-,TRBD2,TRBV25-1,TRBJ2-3,CASSEGTSVTDTQYF,TGTGCCAGCAGTGAGGGCACTAGCGTCACAGATACGCAGTATTTT
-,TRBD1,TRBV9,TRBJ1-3,CASTTGDSPGNTIYF,TGTGCCAGCACAACAGGGGACTCTCCTGGAAACACCATATATTTT
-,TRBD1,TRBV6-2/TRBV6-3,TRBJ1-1,CASSYNRGNTEAFF,TGTGCCAGCAGTTACAACAGGGGGAACACTGAAGCTTTCTTT
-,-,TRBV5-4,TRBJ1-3,CASSLEGPGNTIYF,TGTGCCAGCAGCTTGGAGGGGCCTGGAAACACCATATATTTT
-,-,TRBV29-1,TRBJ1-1,CSVESRGEFF,TGCAGCGTTGAAAGCCGGGGTGAATTCTTT
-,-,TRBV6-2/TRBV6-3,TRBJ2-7,CASSYGAAEQYF,TGTGCCAGCAGTTACGGCGCGGCGGAGCAGTACTTC